Listed below are T cell receptor beta chains from one sample, sequenced in a study of blood T cell repertoires in COVID-19. The assay was immunoSEQ multiplex PCR, and TCRdb's table has in-frame clones only and misses some. The sample consists of approximately 190,000 clones, around 82% of them appearing once. Sequencing was carried out using PBMCs or T cells enriched from blood (not recorded which). Source of these receptors: a woman aged 60 to 75 with acute COVID-19. Each CDR3 is given with its conserved first and last residue. The D gene is left open where the match is weak. Clone size is shown for a subset of rows, as once, few, many or a class of expanded clone.

>NA|TRBV5-1|TRBJ1-2|NA
TGCGCCAGCAGCGGGGAGGGAAAATTC
CASSGEGKF
>NA|TRBV27|TRBJ2-7|NA
TGTGCCAGCTGGGAGGCCGGGGGTGAGCAGTACTTC
CASWEAGGEQYF
>TRBD2|TRBV7-2|TRBJ2-1|NA
TGTGCCAGCAGCCCTAGCGGGGGATCGAGGAATGAGCAGTTCTTC
CASSPSGGSRNEQFF
>NA|TRBV7-2|TRBJ2-1|NA
TGTGCCAGCATGAGGGGGGGGCGCGGTGAGCAGTTCTTC
CASMRGGRGEQFF
>TRBD1|TRBV6-5|TRBJ1-2|once
TGTGCCAGCAGTTACGCGGACAGGGAGGGGGGCTACACCTTC
CASSYADREGGYTF
>NA|TRBV30|TRBJ1-5|NA
TGTGCCTGGAGTGCGGCAGGGGCGTATCAGCCCCAGCATTTT
CAWSAAGAYQPQHF
>TRBD1|TRBV4-3|TRBJ1-2|once
TGCGCCAGCAGCCAACCGGGACAGGGGGCGGCCTACACCTTC
CASSQPGQGAAYTF
>TRBD1|TRBV7-8|TRBJ2-2|NA
TGTGCCAGCAGCACTCCGGGACAGGGCTCCCGCGGGGAGCTGTTTTTT
CASSTPGQGSRGELFF
>NA|TRBV5-1|TRBJ1-1|NA
TGCGCCAGCAGCCGGGAGGGGGGAATGGTCACTGAAGCTTTCTTT
CASSREGGMVTEAFF
>TRBD1|TRBV18|TRBJ1-1|NA
TGTGCCAGCTCACCATCTGGGACAGGGGGCATGGACACTGAAGCTTTCTTT
CASSPSGTGGMDTEAFF
>NA|TRBV7-6|TRBJ2-1|NA
TGTGCCAGCAGCTTAGAGGCGATGCGGAATGAGCAGTTCTTC
CASSLEAMRNEQFF
>TRBD1|TRBV7-6|TRBJ1-6|NA
TGTGCCAGCAGCTTAGCCGGGACAGTGTATAATTCACCCCTCCACTTT
CASSLAGTVYNSPLHF
>NA|TRBV3-1/TRBV3-2|TRBJ2-2|NA
TGTGCCAGCAGCCGGGGACAAAATAAGGGGACCGGGGAGCTGTTTTTT
CASSRGQNKGTGELFF
>NA|TRBV19|TRBJ2-7|NA
TGTGCCAGTAGTATAGGAACAGGCGGGGTCTACGAGCAGTACTTC
CASSIGTGGVYEQYF
>NA|TRBV28|TRBJ1-6|NA
TGTGCCAGCAGACCCCGAAAGGGGCCCTATAATTCACCCCTCCACTTT
CASRPRKGPYNSPLHF
>NA|TRBV25-1|TRBJ2-1|once
TGTGCCAGCAGTGATTGGCAGGACTCGTACAATGAGCAGTTCTTC
CASSDWQDSYNEQFF
>TRBD2|TRBV6-4|TRBJ2-3|NA
TGTGCCAGCAGTGACTGGGGCGGGGGGGCCCCAGATACGCAGTATTTT
CASSDWGGGAPDTQYF
>TRBD1|TRBV24-1|TRBJ1-1|NA
TGTGCCACCAGTGCCCAACAGGGGGAAGCTTTCTTT
CATSAQQGEAFF
>TRBD2|TRBV3-1/TRBV3-2|TRBJ2-5|NA
TGTGCCAGCAGCTATCAAGGACTAGCGGGTGGTAGGGAGACCCAGTACTTC
CASSYQGLAGGRETQYF
>NA|TRBV3-1/TRBV3-2|TRBJ1-2|NA
TGTGCCAGCAGCCAAGAAGGTACAGGGTCAGTTGGTGGCTACACCTTC
CASSQEGTGSVGGYTF
>NA|TRBV19|TRBJ1-2|NA
TGTGCCAGTACCCTGGGATTACCGGGAGGCTACACCTTC
CASTLGLPGGYTF
>NA|TRBV6-1|TRBJ1-2|NA
TGTGCCAGCAGTGAAGCGACATTCACACTCTATGGCTACACCTTC
CASSEATFTLYGYTF
>NA|TRBV27|TRBJ1-1|NA
TGTGCCAGCAGGCTAGCGTCGGGGGGAGTCGGCACTGAAGCTTTCTTT
CASRLASGGVGTEAFF
>NA|TRBV7-2|TRBJ2-7|once
TGTGCCAGCAGCTTAGATGGTACAGGGAGCGACGAGCAGTACTTC
CASSLDGTGSDEQYF
>NA|TRBV2|TRBJ1-2|NA
TGTGCCGCCCACAGGGATGCTAACTATGGCTACACCTTC
CAAHRDANYGYTF
>TRBD2|TRBV29-1|TRBJ2-1|once
TGCAGCGTTGATTTTCCCGGGAGGGCCATGAACCATGAGCAGTTCTTC
CSVDFPGRAMNHEQFF
>NA|TRBV12-3/TRBV12-4|TRBJ2-1|NA
TGTGCCAGCAGTTTAACCCCGGAGGAGCAGTTCTTC
CASSLTPEEQFF
>TRBD1|TRBV7-6|TRBJ2-7|many
TGTGCCAGCAGCCCGCAGGGGGCGCAGGGAGACGAGCAGTACTTC
CASSPQGAQGDEQYF
>NA|TRBV30|TRBJ1-6|NA
TGTGCCTGGAGTGTACTGTCAGGGGTTTCACCCCTCCACTTT
CAWSVLSGVSPLHF
>TRBD2|TRBV13|TRBJ2-3|NA
TGTGCCAGCAGCCCACACCTGCTAAGCGGGAGACAAGATACGCAGTATTTT
CASSPHLLSGRQDTQYF
>TRBD2|TRBV10-1|TRBJ2-3|NA
TGCGCCAGCAGTGAGAGTAGCGGGGTGGTTAGCACAGATACGCAGTATTTT
CASSESSGVVSTDTQYF
>NA|TRBV19|TRBJ1-1|few
TGTGCCAGTAGTATCCTAACAGGGCGTGCAGAAGCTTTCTTT
CASSILTGRAEAFF
>TRBD1|TRBV3-1/TRBV3-2|TRBJ1-2|NA
TGTGCCAGCAGCCAAGAAGGTCGGCAGGGGGCATATGGCTACACCTTC
CASSQEGRQGAYGYTF
>NA|TRBV12-3/TRBV12-4|TRBJ1-1|NA
TGTGCCAGCAGTTTTATCGGGGGAACTGAAGCTTTCTTT
CASSFIGGTEAFF
>TRBD2|TRBV19|TRBJ2-1|NA
TGTGCCAGCACTAGCGGAAGTAGCTCCTACAATGAGCAGTTCTTC
CASTSGSSSYNEQFF
>TRBD1|TRBV6-6|TRBJ1-3|NA
TGTGCCAGCAGCCGGCTGGGACAGGGTAAGGGAAACACCATATATTTT
CASSRLGQGKGNTIYF
>TRBD2|TRBV11-3|TRBJ2-1|once
TGTGCCAGCAGCTCCAGGGCCGGGGGGGGTTATACTGCCTACAATGAGCAGTTCTTC
CASSSRAGGGYTAYNEQFF
>TRBD1|TRBV11-3|TRBJ1-2|NA
TGTGCCAGCAGCTTAGGACAGGGAAGCGGCTACACCTTC
CASSLGQGSGYTF
>TRBD2|TRBV4-2|TRBJ2-7|NA
TGTGCCAGCAGCCAAGTCTCCGGGACTATCTCCTACGAGCAGTACTTC
CASSQVSGTISYEQYF
>NA|TRBV28|TRBJ1-3|few
TGTGCCAGCAGATCAAACAGGGCCTCTGGAAACACCATATATTTT
CASRSNRASGNTIYF
>TRBD1|TRBV27|TRBJ1-1|NA
TGTGCCAGCAGGACAGGGGGGATGAACACTGAAGCTTTCTTT
CASRTGGMNTEAFF
>TRBD1|TRBV11-2|TRBJ1-5|once
TGTGCCAGCAGCTCGGGACAGGGGACTTACAATCAGCCCCAGCATTTT
CASSSGQGTYNQPQHF
>NA|TRBV4-2|TRBJ2-1|once
TGTGCCAGCAGCCAAGGGGTGAGTAGCAGCAATGAGCAGTTCTTC
CASSQGVSSSNEQFF